This T cell receptor beta chain originates from a study of T cell repertoires in cytomegalovirus infection. Study details: CMV infection plus the matching HLA type was flagged by public TCR beta signatures.

One entry per CDR3 protein results from TCRdb running MiXCR on the reads. The data hold about 400,000 distinct CDR3 sequences, with 15% to 20% observed a single time. The sequenced material came from PBMCs. This TCR was recovered from a human donor in good health (CMV status not recorded). Some clones in this sample may be carry-over from other donors' samples.

DNA for the CDR3: TGTGCCAGCAGTTCGGACAGGGGCGGGGCTGAAGCTTTCTTT. Its translation: CASSSDRGGAEAFF. This chain joins TRBV6-5 and TRBJ1-1; 9 bases align to TRBD1. Trimming took 4 bases from V and 6 from J; bases not matched to a gene: 6. From germline, CDR1 is MNHEY and CDR2 SVGAGI. The CDR3 has 14 amino acids.